This T cell receptor beta chain was identified during a study of T cells in Graves' hyperthyroidism and ophthalmopathy. Findings of the study overall: Before onset, ophthalmopathy was predicted by the model a median about 6.2 months earlier.

TCR beta CDR3 region amplification was performed from RNA transcripts. The primer set for the first-round RT-PCR of the TCR CDR3 was HTBI. MiXCR was run by TCRdb on the multiplex PCR reads, yielding one entry per CDR3 protein. Among approximately 32,000 distinct CDR3 sequences listed, 49% were seen once. The source of the PBMCs was 10 ml of fresh peripheral blood. This CDR3 has 14 residues. Germline CDR1 is DFQATT and CDR2 is SNEGSKA (reference sequence). V dropped 5 bases and J dropped 0; count of bases not matched to a gene: 4. Remarks on this clonotype: The antigen is unknown.

The receptor was isolated from a woman aged 50 to 65 with Graves' hyperthyroidism that later progressed to Graves' ophthalmopathy. The rearrangement uses TRBV20-1 and TRBJ2-4; 7 bases line up with TRBD1. Input material: blood. The CDR3 DNA reads TGCAGTGCTGGGGACAGAGTAGCCAAAAACATTCAGTACTTC. Protein sequence: CSAGDRVAKNIQYF.